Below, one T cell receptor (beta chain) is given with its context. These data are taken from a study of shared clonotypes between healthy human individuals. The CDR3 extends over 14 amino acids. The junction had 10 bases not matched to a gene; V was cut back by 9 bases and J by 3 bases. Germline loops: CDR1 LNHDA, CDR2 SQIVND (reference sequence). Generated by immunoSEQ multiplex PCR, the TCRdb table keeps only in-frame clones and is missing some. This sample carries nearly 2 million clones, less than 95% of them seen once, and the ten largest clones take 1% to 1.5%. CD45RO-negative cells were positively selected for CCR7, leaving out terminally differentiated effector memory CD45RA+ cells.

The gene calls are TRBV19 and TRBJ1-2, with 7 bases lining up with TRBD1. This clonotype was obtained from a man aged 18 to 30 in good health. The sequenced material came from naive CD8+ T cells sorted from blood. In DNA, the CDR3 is TGTGCCAGCCTCAGGGACAGAGGGGACTATGGCTACACCTTC. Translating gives CASLRDRGDYGYTF. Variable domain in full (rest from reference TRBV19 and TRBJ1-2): DGGITQSPKYLFRKEGQNVTLSCEQNLNHDAMYWYRQDPGQGLRLIYYSQIVNDFQKGDIAEGYSVSREKKESFPLTVTSAQKNPTAFYLCASLRDRGDYGYTFGSGTRLTVV.